This is a list of T cell receptor beta chains from one sample in a study of regulatory T cells in long-lasting Graves disease. TCRdb recomputed calls from the multiplex PCR reads with MiXCR, one row per CDR3 protein. The repertoire holds 540,000 or so distinct CDR3 sequences, with 13% as singletons. The sample also formed part of further work on T cells in Graves' hyperthyroidism and ophthalmopathy.

This specimen consisted of peripheral blood mononuclear cells (PBMCs), obtained at new diagnosis, from a patient treated with antithyroid drugs. These TCRs come from a man under 40 with Graves disease. CDR3s include the opening cysteine and the closing phenylalanine or tryptophan. Each record gives: V gene, D gene, clone size, J gene, CDR3 DNA, CDR3 protein. D genes are given only for firm matches. Clone size appears in some rows only: once, few, many, or a class for an expanded clone.

v_gene: TRBV25-1
d_gene: -
abundance: many
j_gene: TRBJ1-1
CDR3nt: TGTGCCAGCAGTCAAACCGGCGGGGCTTTCTTT
CDR3aa: CASSQTGGAFF

v_gene: TRBV24-1
d_gene: TRBD2
abundance: many
j_gene: TRBJ2-2
CDR3nt: TGTGCCACCAGTGATGTAGCGGGAGCTCGCGTCGGGGAGCTGTTTTTT
CDR3aa: CATSDVAGARVGELFF

v_gene: TRBV20-1
d_gene: -
abundance: few
j_gene: TRBJ2-7
CDR3nt: TGCAGTGCTAGAGATTTTATGGGACTGATATCCTACGAGCAGTACTTC
CDR3aa: CSARDFMGLISYEQYF

v_gene: TRBV12-3/TRBV12-4
d_gene: TRBD1
abundance: many
j_gene: TRBJ1-5
CDR3nt: TGTGCCAGCACCCGGGACAGGGCCCAGCCCCAGCATTTT
CDR3aa: CASTRDRAQPQHF

v_gene: TRBV15
d_gene: TRBD2
abundance: -
j_gene: TRBJ2-1
CDR3nt: TGTGCCACCAGCAGTTCACTAGCGGGAGGCCTCGGGAATGAGCAGTTCTTC
CDR3aa: CATSSSLAGGLGNEQFF

v_gene: TRBV20-1
d_gene: -
abundance: many
j_gene: TRBJ2-7
CDR3nt: TGCAGTGCTAGTCCGCACGACGAGCAGTACTTC
CDR3aa: CSASPHDEQYF

v_gene: TRBV2
d_gene: TRBD1
abundance: many
j_gene: TRBJ1-5
CDR3nt: TGTGCCAGCATTGCAGGGGGGGGCAATCAGCCCCAGCATTTT
CDR3aa: CASIAGGGNQPQHF

v_gene: TRBV10-2
d_gene: -
abundance: few
j_gene: TRBJ2-1
CDR3nt: TGCGCCAGCAGTGGGCAGGGCCAATACAATGAGCAGTTCTTC
CDR3aa: CASSGQGQYNEQFF

v_gene: TRBV27
d_gene: TRBD1
abundance: many
j_gene: TRBJ1-1
CDR3nt: TGTGCCAGCAGTTTATGGTCCGACAGGGCGAACACTGAAGCTTTCTTT
CDR3aa: CASSLWSDRANTEAFF

v_gene: TRBV12-3/TRBV12-4
d_gene: -
abundance: many
j_gene: TRBJ2-5
CDR3nt: TGTGCCAGCAGATCATCGACCCTCCAAGAGACCCAGTACTTC
CDR3aa: CASRSSTLQETQYF

v_gene: TRBV27
d_gene: TRBD2
abundance: many
j_gene: TRBJ2-7
CDR3nt: TGTGCCAGCAGACTAGCGGGAGACTACGAGCAGTACTTC
CDR3aa: CASRLAGDYEQYF

v_gene: TRBV12-3/TRBV12-4
d_gene: TRBD2
abundance: many
j_gene: TRBJ2-7
CDR3nt: TGTGCCAGCAGTAAACCCGGGACATCGGGGGGTAGCGGGACCACCTACGAGCAGTACTTC
CDR3aa: CASSKPGTSGGSGTTYEQYF

v_gene: TRBV9
d_gene: -
abundance: many
j_gene: TRBJ1-1
CDR3nt: TGTGCCAGCAGCGCCCAACCGAAACGAGCTTTCTTT
CDR3aa: CASSAQPKRAFF

v_gene: TRBV15
d_gene: -
abundance: many
j_gene: TRBJ2-1
CDR3nt: TGTGCCACCAGCTGGGGTCCATCCTACAATGAGCAGTTCTTC
CDR3aa: CATSWGPSYNEQFF

v_gene: TRBV5-8
d_gene: TRBD1
abundance: -
j_gene: TRBJ1-4
CDR3nt: TGTGCCAGCAGCCTCGACAGGGGAACTGCAACTAATGAAAAACTGTTTTTT
CDR3aa: CASSLDRGTATNEKLFF

v_gene: TRBV29-1
d_gene: -
abundance: -
j_gene: TRBJ1-2
CDR3nt: TGCAGCGTGCAAAGCCAGAAAAACTATGGCTACACCTTC
CDR3aa: CSVQSQKNYGYTF

v_gene: TRBV5-1
d_gene: -
abundance: many
j_gene: TRBJ1-4
CDR3nt: TGCGCCAGCAGACGGGGGGATTCTGAAAAACTGTTTTTT
CDR3aa: CASRRGDSEKLFF

v_gene: TRBV25-1
d_gene: TRBD1
abundance: many
j_gene: TRBJ2-7
CDR3nt: TGTGCCAGCACGGCGGGACAGGGGTCCTACGAGCAGTACTTC
CDR3aa: CASTAGQGSYEQYF

v_gene: TRBV2
d_gene: -
abundance: many
j_gene: TRBJ1-1
CDR3nt: TGTGCCAGCGGTAAGGACAGCCCCACCGCTGAAGCTTTCTTT
CDR3aa: CASGKDSPTAEAFF

v_gene: TRBV13
d_gene: -
abundance: few
j_gene: TRBJ2-7
CDR3nt: TGTGCCAGCAGCCCCCTCAATAGCGGCTCCTACGAGCAGTACTTC
CDR3aa: CASSPLNSGSYEQYF

v_gene: TRBV13
d_gene: TRBD1
abundance: many
j_gene: TRBJ2-7
CDR3nt: TGTGCCAGCAGCTCCTCGCCGGGACAGACCTACGAGCAGTACTTC
CDR3aa: CASSSSPGQTYEQYF

v_gene: TRBV12-3/TRBV12-4
d_gene: TRBD1
abundance: -
j_gene: TRBJ2-7
CDR3nt: TGTACCAGCTGGAGCCCGGGACAGGGTGGATCCTACGAGCAGTACTTC
CDR3aa: CTSWSPGQGGSYEQYF

v_gene: TRBV28
d_gene: TRBD2
abundance: many
j_gene: TRBJ2-1
CDR3nt: TGTGCCAGCAGTTTAACGGCTAGCGGGAGGCACTCCTACAATGAGCAGTTCTTC
CDR3aa: CASSLTASGRHSYNEQFF

v_gene: TRBV7-9
d_gene: TRBD2
abundance: many
j_gene: TRBJ2-5
CDR3nt: TGTGCCAGCAGCTTAGGTCCTAGCGGGAGGCTCGTGGAGACCCAGTACTTC
CDR3aa: CASSLGPSGRLVETQYF

v_gene: TRBV5-5
d_gene: -
abundance: -
j_gene: TRBJ1-5
CDR3nt: TGTGCCAGCTCATCATTCCGGGGGTCGGACGGAGATCAGCCCCAGCATTTT
CDR3aa: CASSSFRGSDGDQPQHF

v_gene: TRBV7-6
d_gene: -
abundance: few
j_gene: TRBJ2-7
CDR3nt: TGTGCCAGCAGCCGACACCAAGGGGGCGAGCAGTACTTC
CDR3aa: CASSRHQGGEQYF

v_gene: TRBV20-1
d_gene: TRBD2
abundance: many
j_gene: TRBJ2-7
CDR3nt: TGCAGTGCTCCGGGACTAGCTAGCTCCTACGAGCAGTACTTC
CDR3aa: CSAPGLASSYEQYF

v_gene: TRBV20-1
d_gene: -
abundance: few
j_gene: TRBJ2-1
CDR3nt: TGCAGTGCTAGAGTTGACAGCACGGGTGAGCAGTTCTTC
CDR3aa: CSARVDSTGEQFF

v_gene: TRBV27
d_gene: -
abundance: many
j_gene: TRBJ1-1
CDR3nt: TGTGCCAGCCGAATTTTGGGGAGAGGTAACACTGAAGCTTTCTTT
CDR3aa: CASRILGRGNTEAFF

v_gene: TRBV6-9
d_gene: -
abundance: few
j_gene: TRBJ2-5
CDR3nt: TGCGCCAGCAGTGACTCAGATCGGGAAGAGACCCAGTACTTC
CDR3aa: CASSDSDREETQYF